Here is one T cell receptor (beta chain) with its context. This sample is drawn from a study of cytomegalovirus exposure and HLA in healthy donors. The PCR employed 60 Vbeta primers together with 13 Jbeta primers. Sequencing was performed with immunoSEQ multiplex PCR; in TCRdb, only in-frame clones are kept and a portion is missing. Found here are 150,000 to 200,000 clones, roughly 82% of them singletons; the top ten hold 1.5% to 2%. Germline CDR1 is MNHEY and CDR2 is SMNVEV (reference sequence). V was trimmed by 5 bases and J by 4 bases, leaving 9 bases between them. This CDR3 comprises 13 residues. The sequence was collected from a woman in her 30s in good health and CMV-seronegative. Sample: PBMCs. This chain connects TRBV27 to TRBJ1-3; no firm D call. CDR3 DNA: TGTGCCAGCAGTGCCTTACAGGGAAACACCATATATTTT. Protein product: CASSALQGNTIYF.